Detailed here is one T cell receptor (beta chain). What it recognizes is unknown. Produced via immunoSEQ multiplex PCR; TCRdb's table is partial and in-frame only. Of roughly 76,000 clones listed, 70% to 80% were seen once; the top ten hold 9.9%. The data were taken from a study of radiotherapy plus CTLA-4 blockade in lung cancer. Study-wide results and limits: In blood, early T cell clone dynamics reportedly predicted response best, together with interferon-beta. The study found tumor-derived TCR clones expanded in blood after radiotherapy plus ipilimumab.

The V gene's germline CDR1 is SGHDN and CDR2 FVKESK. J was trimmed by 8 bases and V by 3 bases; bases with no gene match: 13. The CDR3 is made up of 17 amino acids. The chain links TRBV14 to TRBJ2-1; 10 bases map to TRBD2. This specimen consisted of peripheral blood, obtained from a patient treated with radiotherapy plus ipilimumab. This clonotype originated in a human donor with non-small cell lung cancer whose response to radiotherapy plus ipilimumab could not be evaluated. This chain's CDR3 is CASSHPWASGSRDEQFF. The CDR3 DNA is TGTGCCAGCAGCCACCCTTGGGCTAGCGGGAGTCGAGATGAGCAGTTCTTC. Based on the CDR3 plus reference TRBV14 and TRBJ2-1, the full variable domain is EAGVTQFPSHSVIEKGQTVTLRCDPISGHDNLYWYRRVMGKEIKFLLHFVKESKQDESGMPNNRFLAERTGGTYSTLKVQPAELEDSGVYFCASSHPWASGSRDEQFFGPGTRLTVL.